This T cell receptor beta chain was sequenced in a study of cytomegalovirus exposure and HLA in healthy donors. Whole-study results and caveats: The study designated over 150 TCR beta chains cytomegalovirus-associated.

Trimming cost V 8 bases and J 0 bases, with 17 bases left between them. This CDR3 spans 16 amino acids. The germline V gene encodes CDR1 KGHSH and CDR2 LQKENI. Primers included in the PCR were 60 Vbeta and 13 Jbeta primers. The table came from immunoSEQ multiplex PCR; TCRdb's copy has only in-frame clones and leaves some out. This sample carries 150,000 to 200,000 clones, 81% of them seen once, and the ten largest clones take roughly 4.9%. On this clone: Its cognate antigen is unknown.

The sample was PBMCs. The receptor was isolated from a young woman in good health and CMV-seropositive. The rearrangement links TRBV18 to TRBJ1-3; maybe TRBD1 (6 bases). The CDR3 DNA follows: TGTGCCAGCACCAATCTACAGGGAAGCTCTGGAAACACCATATATTTT. It yields the protein CASTNLQGSSGNTIYF.